This T cell receptor beta chain was found in a study of blood T cells in healthy people across ages. Per-sample PBMC isolation yielded at least 6.5 million cells. The sample holds a few counts of this clonotype. Primed by a sample-barcoded 5' primer and a J-beta primer mix, a second PCR proceeded for about 7 to 11 cycles. One entry per CDR3 protein results from TCRdb running MiXCR on the 5' RACE reads. In the table there are about 780,000 distinct CDR3 sequences, about 47% of which are singletons. The clonotype comes from a man older than 75 in good health. The sequencing sample was made of blood.

The DNA for the CDR3 is TGTGCCAGCAGTGAAGCGTTCCAGTTCCCCGAGACCCAGTACTTC. Amino acid sequence: CASSEAFQFPETQYF. The chain employs TRBV6-1 and TRBJ2-5; unclear D gene. V lost 0 bases, J lost 5 bases, and 13 bases lay in between. CDR3 length: 15 amino acids. CDR1 is MNHNS and CDR2 is SASEGT in the germline V gene.